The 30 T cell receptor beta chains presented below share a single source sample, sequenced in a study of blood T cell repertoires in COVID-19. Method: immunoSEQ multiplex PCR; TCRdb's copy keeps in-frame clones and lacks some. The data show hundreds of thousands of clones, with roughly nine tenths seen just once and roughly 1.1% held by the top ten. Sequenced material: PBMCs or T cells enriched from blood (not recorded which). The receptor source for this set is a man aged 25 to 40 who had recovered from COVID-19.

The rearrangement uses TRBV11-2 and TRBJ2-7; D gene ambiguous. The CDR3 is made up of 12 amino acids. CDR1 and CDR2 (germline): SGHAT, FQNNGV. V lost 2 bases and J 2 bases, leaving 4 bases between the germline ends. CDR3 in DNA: TGTGCCAGCAGCTTAACGGCCTACGAGCAGTACTTC. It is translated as CASSLTAYEQYF.

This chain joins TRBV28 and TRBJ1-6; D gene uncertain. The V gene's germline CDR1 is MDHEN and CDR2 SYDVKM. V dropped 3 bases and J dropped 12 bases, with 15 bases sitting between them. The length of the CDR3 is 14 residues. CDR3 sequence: CASSLIPRLEPLHF. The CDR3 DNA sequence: TGTGCCAGCAGTTTGATTCCGAGACTGGAACCCCTCCACTTT.

The CDR3 DNA reads as TGTGCCAGCAGCTCAACCGGGATCGGGGGTGAAAAACTGTTTTTT. Its protein product is CASSSTGIGGEKLFF. This chain links TRBV11-2 with TRBJ1-4; possible D gene TRBD1, 5 bases. Trimming removed 4 bases from V and 7 bases from J, with 16 bases in between. This CDR3 contains 15 residues. In germline, CDR1 is SGHAT, CDR2 FQNNGV.

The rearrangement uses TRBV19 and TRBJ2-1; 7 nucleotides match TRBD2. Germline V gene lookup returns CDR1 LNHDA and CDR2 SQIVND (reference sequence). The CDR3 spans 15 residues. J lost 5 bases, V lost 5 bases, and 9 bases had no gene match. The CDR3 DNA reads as TGTGCCAGTAGTTCATCCGGGACTAACCACAATGAGCAGTTCTTC. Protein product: CASSSSGTNHNEQFF.

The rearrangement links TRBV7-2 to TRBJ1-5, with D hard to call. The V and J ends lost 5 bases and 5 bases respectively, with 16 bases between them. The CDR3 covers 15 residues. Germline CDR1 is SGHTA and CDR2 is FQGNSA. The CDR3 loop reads CASSQKAGVYQPQHF. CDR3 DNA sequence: TGTGCCAGCAGCCAGAAGGCCGGGGTGTATCAGCCCCAGCATTTT.

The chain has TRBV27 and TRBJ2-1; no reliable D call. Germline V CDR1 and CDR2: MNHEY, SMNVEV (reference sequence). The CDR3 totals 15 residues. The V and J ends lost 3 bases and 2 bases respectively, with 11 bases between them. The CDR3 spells CASSLVVAAYNEQFF. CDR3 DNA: TGTGCCAGCAGTTTGGTGGTAGCAGCCTACAATGAGCAGTTCTTC.

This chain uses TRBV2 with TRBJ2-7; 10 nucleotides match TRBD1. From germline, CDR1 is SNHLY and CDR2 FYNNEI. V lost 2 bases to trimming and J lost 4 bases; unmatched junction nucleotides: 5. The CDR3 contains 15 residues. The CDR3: CASSELGQGRYEQYF. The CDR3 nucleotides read TGTGCCAGCAGTGAACTGGGACAGGGGAGATACGAGCAGTACTTC.

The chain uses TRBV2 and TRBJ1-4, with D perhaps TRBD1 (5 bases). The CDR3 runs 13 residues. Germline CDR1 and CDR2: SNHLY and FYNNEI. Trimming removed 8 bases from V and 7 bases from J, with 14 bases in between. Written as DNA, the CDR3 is TGTGCCAGCTCCCTGGCAGGGTCTGAAAAACTGTTTTTT. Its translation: CASSLAGSEKLFF.

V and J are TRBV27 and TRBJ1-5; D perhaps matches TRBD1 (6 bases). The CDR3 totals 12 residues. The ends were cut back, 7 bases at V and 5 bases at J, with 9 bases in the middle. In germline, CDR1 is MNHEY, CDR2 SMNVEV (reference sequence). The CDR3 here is CASTTGHQPQHF. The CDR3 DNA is TGTGCCAGCACCACAGGGCATCAGCCCCAGCATTTT.

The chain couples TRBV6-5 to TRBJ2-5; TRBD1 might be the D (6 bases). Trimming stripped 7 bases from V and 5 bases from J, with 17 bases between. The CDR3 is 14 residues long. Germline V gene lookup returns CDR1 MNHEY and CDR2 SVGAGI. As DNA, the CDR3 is TGTGCCAGCACCAGACAGGCAATGGGGGAGACCCAGTACTTC. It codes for CASTRQAMGETQYF.

CDR3 residues: CASSLKFRGKEQPQHF. The CDR3 DNA sequence: TGTGCCAGCAGTTTAAAATTCAGGGGGAAGGAGCAGCCCCAGCATTTT. This chain uses TRBV28 with TRBJ1-5; 7 bases line up with TRBD1. This CDR3 is 16 amino acids long. Germline values: CDR1 MDHEN, CDR2 SYDVKM. Losses at the gene ends were 2 bases for V and 7 bases for J; bases not matched to a gene: 11.

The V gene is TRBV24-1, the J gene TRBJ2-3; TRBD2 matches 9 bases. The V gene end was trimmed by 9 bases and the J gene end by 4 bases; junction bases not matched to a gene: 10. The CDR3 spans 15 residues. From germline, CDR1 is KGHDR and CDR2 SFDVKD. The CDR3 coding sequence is TGTGCCACCGAGACTAGCGGAGAGAGCCCAGATACGCAGTATTTT. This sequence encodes CATETSGESPDTQYF.

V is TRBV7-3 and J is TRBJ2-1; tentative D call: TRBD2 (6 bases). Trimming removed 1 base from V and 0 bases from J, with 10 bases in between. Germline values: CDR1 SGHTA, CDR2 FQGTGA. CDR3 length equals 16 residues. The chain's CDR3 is CASSLIGSGSYNEQFF. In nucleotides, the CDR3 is TGTGCCAGCAGCTTAATCGGGAGTGGCTCCTACAATGAGCAGTTCTTC.

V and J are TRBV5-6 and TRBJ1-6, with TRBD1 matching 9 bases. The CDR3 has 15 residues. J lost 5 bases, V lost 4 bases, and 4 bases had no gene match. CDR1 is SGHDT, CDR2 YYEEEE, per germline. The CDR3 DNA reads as TGTGCCAGCAGCCGGGGACAGGGAGATAATTCACCCCTCCACTTT. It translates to CASSRGQGDNSPLHF.

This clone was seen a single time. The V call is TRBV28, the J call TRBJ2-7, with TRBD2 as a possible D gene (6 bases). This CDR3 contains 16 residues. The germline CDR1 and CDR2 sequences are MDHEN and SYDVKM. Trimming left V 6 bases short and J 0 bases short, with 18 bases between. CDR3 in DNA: TGTGCCAGCAGCATCGGGGCTGCGGGGAGCTCCTACGAGCAGTACTTC. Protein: CASSIGAAGSSYEQYF.

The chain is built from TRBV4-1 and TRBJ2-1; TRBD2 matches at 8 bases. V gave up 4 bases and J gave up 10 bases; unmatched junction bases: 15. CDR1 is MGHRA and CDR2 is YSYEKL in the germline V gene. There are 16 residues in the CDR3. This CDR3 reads CASSRRGDSGIKEQFF. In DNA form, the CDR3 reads TGCGCCAGCAGCCGCCGGGGCGATAGCGGGATAAAGGAGCAGTTCTTC.

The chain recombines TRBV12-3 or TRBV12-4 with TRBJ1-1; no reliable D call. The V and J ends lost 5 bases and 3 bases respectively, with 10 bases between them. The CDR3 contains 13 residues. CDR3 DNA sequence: TGTGCCAGCAGTCCACATGTTCACACTGAAGCTTTCTTT. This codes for CASSPHVHTEAFF.

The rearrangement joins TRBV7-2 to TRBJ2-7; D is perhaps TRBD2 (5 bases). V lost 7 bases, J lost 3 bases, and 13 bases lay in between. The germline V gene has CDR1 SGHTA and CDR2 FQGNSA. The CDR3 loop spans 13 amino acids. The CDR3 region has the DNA TGTGCCAGCACCCCCCGGACTGGCTACGAGCAGTACTTC. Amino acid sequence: CASTPRTGYEQYF.

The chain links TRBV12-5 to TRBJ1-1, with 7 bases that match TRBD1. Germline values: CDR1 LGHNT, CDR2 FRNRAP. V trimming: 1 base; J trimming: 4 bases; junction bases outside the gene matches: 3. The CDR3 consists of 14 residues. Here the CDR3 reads CASGLEGAGTEAFF. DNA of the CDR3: TGTGCTAGTGGTTTGGAGGGGGCCGGCACTGAAGCTTTCTTT.

The CDR3 loop is CASQRVWQGNNQPQHF. The CDR3 nucleotides are TGTGCCAGCCAGAGAGTCTGGCAGGGTAATAATCAGCCCCAGCATTTT. The V and J genes are TRBV28 and TRBJ1-5, with D possibly matching TRBD1 (5 bases). Trimming took off 8 bases at V and 4 bases at J, with 21 bases between the two ends. The CDR3 spans 16 residues. Germline values: CDR1 MDHEN, CDR2 SYDVKM. The full variable domain, rest sourced from reference TRBV28 and TRBJ1-5, is DVKVTQSSRYLVKRTGEKVFLECVQDMDHENMFWYRQDPGLGLRLIYFSYDVKMKEKGDIPEGYSVSREKKERFSLILESASTNQTSMYLCASQRVWQGNNQPQHFGDGTRLSIL.

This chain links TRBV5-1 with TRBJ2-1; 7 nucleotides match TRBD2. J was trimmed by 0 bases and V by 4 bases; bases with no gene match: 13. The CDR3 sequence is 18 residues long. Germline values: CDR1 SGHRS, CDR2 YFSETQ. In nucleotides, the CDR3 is TGCGCCAGCAGCCACGCCGCGGCGGGAGTTAGCTCCTACAATGAGCAGTTCTTC. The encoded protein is CASSHAAAGVSSYNEQFF.

The DNA of the CDR3 is TGTGCCTGGAAAACCGGGACAGCAAATTCACCCCTCCACTTT. Its protein is CAWKTGTANSPLHF. V gene TRBV30 combines with J gene TRBJ1-6; 7 nucleotides line up with TRBD1. This CDR3 spans 14 amino acids. V shed 4 bases and J 7 bases; nucleotides not matched to a gene: 7. Germline V lookup: CDR1 GTSNPN, CDR2 SVGIG (reference sequence). Full variable domain (remainder filled in from reference TRBV30 and TRBJ1-6): SQTIHQWPATLVQPVGSPLSLECTVEGTSNPNLYWYRQAAGRGLQLLFYSVGIGQISSEVPQNLSASRPQDRQFILSSKKLLLSDSGFYLCAWKTGTANSPLHFGNGTRLTVT.

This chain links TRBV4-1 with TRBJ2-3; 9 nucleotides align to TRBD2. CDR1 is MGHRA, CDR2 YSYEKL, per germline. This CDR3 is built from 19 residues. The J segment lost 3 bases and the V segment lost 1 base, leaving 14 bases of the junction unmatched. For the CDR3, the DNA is TGCGCCAGCAGCCAAGTCACCGCGGGAGGGCTAAGTTTGACAGATACGCAGTATTTT. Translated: CASSQVTAGGLSLTDTQYF.

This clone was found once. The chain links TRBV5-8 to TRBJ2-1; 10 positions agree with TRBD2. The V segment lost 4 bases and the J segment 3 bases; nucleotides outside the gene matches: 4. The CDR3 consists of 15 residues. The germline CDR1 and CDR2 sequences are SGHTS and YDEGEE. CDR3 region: CASSTGLADYNEQFF. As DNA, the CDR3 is TGTGCCAGCAGCACCGGACTAGCGGACTACAATGAGCAGTTCTTC.

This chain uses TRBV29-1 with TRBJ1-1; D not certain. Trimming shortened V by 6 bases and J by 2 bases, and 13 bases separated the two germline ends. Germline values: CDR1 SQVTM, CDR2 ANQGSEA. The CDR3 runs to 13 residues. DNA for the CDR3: TGCAGCGTCGTTTTAACAACAAACACTGAAGCTTTCTTT. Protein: CSVVLTTNTEAFF.

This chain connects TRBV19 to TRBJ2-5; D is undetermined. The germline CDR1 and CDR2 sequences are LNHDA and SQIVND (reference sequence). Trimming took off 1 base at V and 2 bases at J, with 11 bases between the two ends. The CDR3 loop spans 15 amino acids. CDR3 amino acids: CASSIGVTGQETQYF. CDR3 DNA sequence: TGTGCCAGTAGTATAGGGGTGACGGGTCAAGAGACCCAGTACTTC.

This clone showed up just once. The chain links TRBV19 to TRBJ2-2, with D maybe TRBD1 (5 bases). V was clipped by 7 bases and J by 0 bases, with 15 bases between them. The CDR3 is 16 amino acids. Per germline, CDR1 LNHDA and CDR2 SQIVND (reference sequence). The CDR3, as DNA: TGTGCCAGTAAGGAGACAGATCTAACGAACACCGGGGAGCTGTTTTTT. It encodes CASKETDLTNTGELFF.

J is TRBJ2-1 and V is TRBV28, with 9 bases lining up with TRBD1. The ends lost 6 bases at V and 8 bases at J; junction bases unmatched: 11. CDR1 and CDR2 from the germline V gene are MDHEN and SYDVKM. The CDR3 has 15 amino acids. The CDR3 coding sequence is TGTGCCAGCAGAACCCTCGGGACAGGGCGTGATGAGCAGTTCTTC. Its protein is CASRTLGTGRDEQFF. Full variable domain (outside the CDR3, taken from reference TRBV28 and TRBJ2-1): DVKVTQSSRYLVKRTGEKVFLECVQDMDHENMFWYRQDPGLGLRLIYFSYDVKMKEKGDIPEGYSVSREKKERFSLILESASTNQTSMYLCASRTLGTGRDEQFFGPGTRLTVL.

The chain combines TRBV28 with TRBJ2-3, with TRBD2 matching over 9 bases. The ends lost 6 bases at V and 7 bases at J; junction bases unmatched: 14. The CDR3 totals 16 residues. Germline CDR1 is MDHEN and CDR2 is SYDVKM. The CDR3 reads CASRPPGAGGPHTQYF. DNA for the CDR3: TGTGCCAGCAGGCCCCCCGGGGCGGGAGGGCCGCATACGCAGTATTTT.

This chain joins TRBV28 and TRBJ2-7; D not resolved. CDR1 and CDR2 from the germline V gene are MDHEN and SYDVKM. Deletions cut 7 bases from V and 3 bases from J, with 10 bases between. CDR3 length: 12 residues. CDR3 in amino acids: CASTLSDYEQYF. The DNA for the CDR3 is TGTGCCAGCACCCTAAGCGACTACGAGCAGTACTTC.